Following are 6 T cell receptor beta chains from one sample sequenced in a study of blood T cell repertoires in COVID-19. Produced via immunoSEQ multiplex PCR; TCRdb's table is partial and in-frame only. The repertoire consists of about 29,000 clones, with around 85% occurring once and the leading ten covering approximately 25%. Sequencing was performed on peripheral blood. These receptors all stem from a human donor with active COVID-19. The donor label of this sample is uncertain.

Only one count was recorded for this clone. This chain connects TRBV29-1 to TRBJ2-1; 9 bases map to TRBD2. The J segment lost 7 bases and the V segment lost 1 base, leaving 2 bases of the junction unmatched. CDR1 and CDR2 from the germline V gene are SQVTM and ANQGSEA. The CDR3 is 13 residues long. CDR3 nucleotides: TGCAGCGTTGAAGGGACTAGCGATAATGAGCAGTTCTTC. This encodes CSVEGTSDNEQFF.

This clone is judged medium-sized. The J gene is TRBJ1-3, the V gene TRBV9; TRBD1 might be the D (5 bases). Germline CDR1 and CDR2: SGDLS and YYNGEE. Deletions cut 2 bases from V and 4 bases from J, with 19 bases between. The CDR3 length is 17 residues. The CDR3 DNA reads as TGTGCCAGCAGCGTCTCACGCCTGGGGGACTTAGGAAACACCATATATTTT. It codes for CASSVSRLGDLGNTIYF.

The chain employs TRBV30 and TRBJ1-4; weak D call: TRBD1 (5 bases). This CDR3 has 15 amino acids. V lost 4 bases to trimming and J lost 0 bases, with 12 bases between them. Germline V gene data show CDR1 as GTSNPN and CDR2 as SVGIG (reference sequence). The CDR3 DNA reads as TGTGCCTGGACGCACCAGGGTACAACTAATGAAAAACTGTTTTTT. It encodes CAWTHQGTTNEKLFF.

The chain carries TRBV7-9 and TRBJ2-7; D possibly corresponds to TRBD2 (5 bases). In germline, CDR1 is SEHNR, CDR2 FQNEAQ (reference sequence). This CDR3 contains 12 residues. Trimming stripped 7 bases from V and 2 bases from J, with 9 bases between. As DNA, the CDR3 is TGTGCCAGCACCCTCGGGGCCTACGAGCAGTACTTC. Encoded protein: CASTLGAYEQYF.

V is TRBV5-5 and J is TRBJ1-1; D uncertain. Trimming pared 0 bases from V and 4 bases from J, leaving 16 bases between. The CDR3 extends over 16 amino acids. Germline V gene data show CDR1 as SGHKS and CDR2 as YYEKEE (reference sequence). This CDR3 reads CASSLDRPGVITEAFF. The CDR3 DNA follows: TGTGCCAGCAGCTTGGACCGACCCGGGGTTATCACTGAAGCTTTCTTT.

About this clone itself: The identical CDR3 is also encoded by other nucleotide sequences in the sample. The rearrangement links TRBV24-1 to TRBJ1-1; possibly TRBD1 for D (5 bases). Germline V gives CDR1 KGHDR, CDR2 SFDVKD. The CDR3 is made up of 13 amino acids. V dropped 5 bases and J dropped 4 bases, with 10 bases sitting between them. The CDR3 protein is CATSARAGTEAFF. DNA of the CDR3: TGTGCCACCAGTGCCAGGGCCGGCACTGAAGCTTTCTTT.